This T cell receptor beta chain was obtained from a study of blood T cell repertoires in COVID-19. As processed by the authors: From reference gene primer amplification, estimates of nucleated cell counts were derived. Profiled with immunoSEQ multiplex PCR; TCRdb holds only in-frame clones, not every one. Clone size and V and J calls were adopted from that table, with D and trimming inferred from the DNA. The sample lists around 70,000 clones, around 80% occurring once. V lost 4 bases and J lost 2; bases outside the gene matches: 11. The CDR3 totals 17 residues. This TCR was sampled from a woman aged 55-69 years with acute or convalescent COVID-19. The sample comprised peripheral blood. The V gene is TRBV5-3, the J gene TRBJ1-5, with 8 bases aligning to TRBD1. TRBV5-3 is placed among ORFs of uncertain function. CDR3 bases: TGTGCCAGAAGCCTCGAAAGGACGGACAGGGGCAATCAGCCCCAGCATTTT. Its translation is CARSLERTDRGNQPQHF.